This entry lists 9 T cell receptor beta chains sequenced from one sample in a study of blood T cell repertoires in COVID-19. Profiling relied on immunoSEQ multiplex PCR, and the TCRdb table lists in-frame clones only, not all of them. The sample has approximately 240,000 clones, roughly 88% seen once. The specimen was peripheral blood. The receptor source for this set is a woman between 40 and 50 years old who had recovered from COVID-19.

As concerns this clone: Other nucleotide sequences from this sample produce the same CDR3. The rearrangement joins TRBV7-2 to TRBJ2-5; D gene unclear. Trimming took 2 bases from V and 4 from J, leaving 5 bases between them. Germline assignment: CDR1 SGHTA and CDR2 FQGNSA. This CDR3 has 12 residues. The CDR3: CASSLTRETQYF. For the CDR3, the DNA is TGTGCCAGCAGCTTAACGCGAGAGACCCAGTACTTC.

The gene calls are TRBV7-8 and TRBJ1-1, with no clear D. Trimming cost V 5 bases and J 2 bases, with 9 bases left between them. CDR3 size: 13 residues. Per germline, CDR1 SGHVS and CDR2 FQNEAQ. In nucleotides, the CDR3 is TGTGCCAGCAGCCTAAGCGTAAACACTGAAGCTTTCTTT. This gives the protein CASSLSVNTEAFF.

The chain is built from TRBV7-2 and TRBJ1-1; 8 positions agree with TRBD1. V dropped 8 bases and J dropped 5; count of bases not matched to a gene: 10. The CDR3 loop spans 14 amino acids. Germline V lookup: CDR1 SGHTA, CDR2 FQGNSA. The CDR3 protein is CASARQGPITEAFF. CDR3 nucleotides: TGTGCCAGCGCGAGACAGGGGCCTATTACTGAAGCTTTCTTT.

The chain combines TRBV25-1 with TRBJ1-1; D perhaps matches TRBD1 (5 bases). Trimming left V 5 bases short and J 10 bases short, with 23 bases between. CDR1 and CDR2 (germline): MGHDK, SYGVNS. The CDR3 extends over 15 amino acids. CDR3 in DNA: TGTGCCAGCAGTCCCGGGGGAAGGCAGCACGTTGGAGCTTTCTTT. Amino acid sequence: CASSPGGRQHVGAFF.

The V gene is TRBV19, the J gene TRBJ2-3; 8 nucleotides agree with TRBD1. With 8 bases clipped from V and 6 bases from J, the junction kept 13 bases outside the gene matches. Germline V gene sequence: CDR1 LNHDA, CDR2 SQIVND (reference sequence). This CDR3 region has 15 residues. The CDR3 sequence: CASATGQGPPDTQYF. In DNA, the CDR3 is TGTGCCAGTGCTACCGGACAGGGACCCCCGGATACGCAGTATTTT.

This clone has just one count. J is TRBJ2-5 and V is TRBV5-1; D possibly corresponds to TRBD1 (6 bases). The germline CDR1 and CDR2 sequences are SGHRS and YFSETQ. V lost 4 bases and J lost 1, with 11 bases in between. This CDR3 comprises 14 residues. The CDR3 coding sequence is TGCGCCAGCAGCCCGGACAGAATCCAAGAGACCCAGTACTTC. Its translation: CASSPDRIQETQYF.

V and J are TRBV13 and TRBJ2-5, with unresolved D. CDR1 is PRHDT and CDR2 is FYEKMQ in the germline V gene (reference sequence). The CDR3 extends over 11 amino acids. V shed 5 bases and J shed 5 bases, with 6 bases lying between them. CDR3: CASSPYETQYF. The CDR3 region has the DNA TGTGCCAGCAGCCCCTATGAGACCCAGTACTTC. Full variable domain (rest looked up from reference TRBV13 and TRBJ2-5): AAGVIQSPRHLIKEKRETATLKCYPIPRHDTVYWYQQGPGQDPQFLISFYEKMQSDKGSIPDRFSAQQFSDYHSELNMSSLELGDSALYFCASSPYETQYFGPGTRLLVL.

The J gene is TRBJ2-7, the V gene TRBV15, with D possibly being TRBD1 (6 bases). The CDR3 runs to 15 residues. V lost 4 bases, J lost 9 bases, and 22 bases lay in between. The V gene's germline CDR1 is LNHNV and CDR2 YYDKDF (reference sequence). The CDR3 is CATSTHRAPLKGQYF. CDR3 DNA sequence: TGTGCCACCAGCACCCACAGGGCCCCCTTGAAGGGGCAGTACTTC.

This chain connects TRBV7-3 to TRBJ2-7; TRBD1 is a possible D gene (6 bases). The CDR3 covers 14 residues. V lost 1 base and J 3 bases, leaving 10 bases between the germline ends. Germline loops: CDR1 SGHTA, CDR2 FQGTGA. CDR3 amino acids: CASSLMAGDYEQYF. CDR3 nucleotide sequence: TGTGCCAGCAGCTTAATGGCAGGGGACTACGAGCAGTACTTC.